This T cell receptor (beta chain) was recorded in a study of Ad26.COV2.S vaccination and SARS-CoV-2 variants. At the level of the study: Vaccine-arm donor from the placebo-controlled COV1001 Ad26.COV2.S trial. Participants got Ad26.COV2.S intramuscularly, once or twice 56 days apart.

Data came from immunoSEQ multiplex PCR; TCRdb stores just in-frame clones and leaves some out. This sample has fewer than 400,000 clones, with roughly nine tenths found just once. Trimming took 5 bases from V and 0 from J; bases not matched to a gene: 11. CDR1 and CDR2 (germline): SGHRS, YFSETQ. The CDR3 loop spans 17 amino acids. Concerning this clone itself: Its antigen is unknown.

Study-level points and caveats: Possibly, TCR breadth and depth analyses underestimated total T cell responses.

Treatment noted: around 19 received Ad26.COV2.S at low or high dose, single or two shots; roughly 5 received placebo; per-sample allocation not given. Day 63 after the first vaccine or placebo injection was the time point for sampling. The sequenced sample was peripheral blood, obtained in a trial of Ad26.COV2.S vaccine versus placebo. The receptor was isolated from a person aged 18-65 years who received the Ad26.COV2.S COVID-19 vaccine or a placebo. This chain connects TRBV5-1 to TRBJ1-3, with 7 bases identical to TRBD1. CDR3 loop: CASSPVGDRGSGNTIYF. DNA for the CDR3: TGCGCCAGCAGTCCTGTAGGGGACAGAGGCTCTGGAAACACCATATATTTT.